This T cell receptor (beta chain) was sequenced in a study of TIL therapy for anti-PD-1-resistant metastatic lung cancer. Study background: Tumors had a median PD-L1 proportion score of around 6.4%. Most patients had lung adenocarcinoma. Findings and limits, study-wide: Treatment-naive, never-smoker and oncogene-addicted patients were overrepresented in this highly selected cohort.

This clone showed up just once. Its antigen is unidentified. The germline V and J ends were trimmed by 4 bases and 5 bases, with 12 bases remaining between them. There are 13 residues in the CDR3. CDR1 SGHRS and CDR2 YFSETQ come from the germline V gene. The libraries were made with immunoSEQ v3. This table comes from immunoSEQ multiplex PCR, and its TCRdb copy is limited to in-frame clones, with some not included. This sample has about 100,000 clones, with about 71% found just once. Time point of the sample: pre-treatment sample, taken before nivolumab and TIL therapy. Tumor tissue came from excised metastases, mostly pleural nodules or supraclavicular lymph nodes. Patients then received nivolumab; progressors got lymphodepletion, TIL and IL-2.

The rearrangement links TRBV5-1 to TRBJ2-5; no clear D gene. This sequence was found in a person aged 25-85 years with non-small cell lung cancer. The sample was tumor tissue, taken at baseline. CDR3 bases: TGCGCCAGCAGCGGGTGGGCGATGGAGACCCAGTACTTC. The encoded protein is CASSGWAMETQYF.